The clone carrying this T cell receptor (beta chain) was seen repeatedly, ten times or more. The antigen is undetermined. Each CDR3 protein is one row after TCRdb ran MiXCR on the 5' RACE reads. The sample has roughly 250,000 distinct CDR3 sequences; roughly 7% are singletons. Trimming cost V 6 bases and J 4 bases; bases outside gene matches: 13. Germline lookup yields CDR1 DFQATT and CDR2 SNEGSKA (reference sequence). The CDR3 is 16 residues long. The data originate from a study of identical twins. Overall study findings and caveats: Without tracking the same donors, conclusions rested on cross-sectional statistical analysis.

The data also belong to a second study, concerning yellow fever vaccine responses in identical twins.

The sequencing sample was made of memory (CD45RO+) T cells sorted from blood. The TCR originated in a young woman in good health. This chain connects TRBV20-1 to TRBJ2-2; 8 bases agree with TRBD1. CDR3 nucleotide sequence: TGCAGTGCAACGAGCCCAGGGGGCCGGGGCACCGGGGAGCTGTTTTTT. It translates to CSATSPGGRGTGELFF.